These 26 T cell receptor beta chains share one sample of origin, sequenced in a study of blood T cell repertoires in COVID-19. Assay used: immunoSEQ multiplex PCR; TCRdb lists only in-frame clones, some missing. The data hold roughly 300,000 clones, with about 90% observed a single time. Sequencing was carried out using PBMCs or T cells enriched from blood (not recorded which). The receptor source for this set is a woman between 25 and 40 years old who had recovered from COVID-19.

CDR3 amino acids: CASKVSEEPTYEQYF. In DNA, the CDR3 is TGTGCCAGCAAAGTGAGTGAGGAACCGACCTACGAGCAGTACTTC. V is TRBV2 and J is TRBJ2-7, with D unclear. With 7 bases removed from V and 2 bases from J, the gap between germline ends came to 18 bases. The CDR3 totals 15 residues. The germline gives CDR1 SNHLY, CDR2 FYNNEI.

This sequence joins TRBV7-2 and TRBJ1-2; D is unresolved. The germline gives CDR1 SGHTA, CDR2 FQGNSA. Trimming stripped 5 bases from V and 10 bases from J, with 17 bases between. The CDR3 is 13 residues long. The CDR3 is CASSPVRRATYTF. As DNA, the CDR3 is TGTGCCAGCAGCCCGGTTCGGAGAGCTACCTACACCTTC.

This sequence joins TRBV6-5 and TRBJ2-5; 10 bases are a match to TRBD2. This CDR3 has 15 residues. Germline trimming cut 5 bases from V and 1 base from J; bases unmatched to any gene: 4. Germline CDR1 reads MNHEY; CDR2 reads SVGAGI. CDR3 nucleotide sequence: TGTGCCAGCAGTCGGACTAGCGGATTCCAAGAGACCCAGTACTTC. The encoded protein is CASSRTSGFQETQYF.

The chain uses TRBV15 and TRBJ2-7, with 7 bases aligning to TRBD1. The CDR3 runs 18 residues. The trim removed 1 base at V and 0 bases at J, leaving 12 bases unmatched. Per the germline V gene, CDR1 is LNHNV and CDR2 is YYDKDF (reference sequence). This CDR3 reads CATSRVVQGDGDSYEQYF. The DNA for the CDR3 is TGTGCCACCAGCAGAGTGGTTCAGGGGGACGGGGACTCCTACGAGCAGTACTTC.

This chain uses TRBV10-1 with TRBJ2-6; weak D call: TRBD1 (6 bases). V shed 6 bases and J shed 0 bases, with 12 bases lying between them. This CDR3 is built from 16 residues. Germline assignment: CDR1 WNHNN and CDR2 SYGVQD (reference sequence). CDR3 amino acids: CASSPTGYSGANVLTF. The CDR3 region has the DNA TGCGCCAGCAGCCCCACAGGGTACTCTGGGGCCAACGTCCTGACTTTC.

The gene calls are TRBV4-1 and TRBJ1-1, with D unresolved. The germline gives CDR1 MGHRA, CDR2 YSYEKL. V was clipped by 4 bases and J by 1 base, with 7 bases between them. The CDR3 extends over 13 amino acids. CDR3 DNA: TGCGCCAGCAGCCGGCCGGGGAACACTGAAGCTTTCTTT. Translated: CASSRPGNTEAFF.

CDR3 residues: CAWSDVGRAADTQYF. As DNA, the CDR3 is TGTGCCTGGAGTGACGTGGGGAGGGCGGCAGATACGCAGTATTTT. J is TRBJ2-3 and V is TRBV30, with 7 bases aligning to TRBD2. This CDR3 spans 15 amino acids. CDR1 GTSNPN and CDR2 SVGIG come from the germline V gene (reference sequence). Trimming at V came to 1 base and at J to 4 bases, leaving 8 bases not matched to a gene.

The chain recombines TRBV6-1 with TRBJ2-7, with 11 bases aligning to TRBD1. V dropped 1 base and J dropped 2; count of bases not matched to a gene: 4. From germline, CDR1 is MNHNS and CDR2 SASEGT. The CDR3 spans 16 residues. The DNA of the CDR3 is TGTGCCAGCAGTGAAGTAGGACAGGGGGCGACCTACGAGCAGTACTTC. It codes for CASSEVGQGATYEQYF.

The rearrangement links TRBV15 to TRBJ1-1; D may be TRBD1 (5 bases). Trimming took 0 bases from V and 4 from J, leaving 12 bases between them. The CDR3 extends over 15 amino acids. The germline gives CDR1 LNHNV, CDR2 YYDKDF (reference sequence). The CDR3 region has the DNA TGTGCCACCAGCAGAGATTCAGGGATAGGCACTGAAGCTTTCTTT. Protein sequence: CATSRDSGIGTEAFF.

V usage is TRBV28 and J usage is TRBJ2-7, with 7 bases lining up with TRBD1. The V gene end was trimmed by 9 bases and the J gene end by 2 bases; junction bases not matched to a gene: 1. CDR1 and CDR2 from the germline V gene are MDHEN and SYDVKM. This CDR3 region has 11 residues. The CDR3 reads CASTGAYEQYF. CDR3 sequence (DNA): TGTGCCAGTACAGGGGCCTACGAGCAGTACTTC.

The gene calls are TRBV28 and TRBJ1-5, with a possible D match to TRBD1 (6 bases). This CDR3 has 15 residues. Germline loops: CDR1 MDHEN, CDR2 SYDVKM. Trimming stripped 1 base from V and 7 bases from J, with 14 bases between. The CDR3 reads CASSLLQGLWQPQHF. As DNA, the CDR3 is TGTGCCAGCAGTTTATTACAGGGCTTATGGCAGCCCCAGCATTTT.

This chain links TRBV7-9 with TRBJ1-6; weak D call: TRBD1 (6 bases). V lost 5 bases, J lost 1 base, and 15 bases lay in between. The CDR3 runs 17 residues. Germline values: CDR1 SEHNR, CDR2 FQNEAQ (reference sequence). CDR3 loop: CASSDGGGGSYNSPLHF. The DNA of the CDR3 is TGTGCCAGCAGCGATGGGGGCGGGGGTTCCTATAATTCACCCCTCCACTTT.

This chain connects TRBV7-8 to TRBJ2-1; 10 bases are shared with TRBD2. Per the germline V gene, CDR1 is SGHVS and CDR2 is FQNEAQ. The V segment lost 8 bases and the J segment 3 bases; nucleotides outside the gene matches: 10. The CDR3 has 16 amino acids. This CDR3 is CASSPERGGNYNEQFF. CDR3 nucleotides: TGTGCCAGCTCCCCGGAGCGGGGGGGAAACTACAATGAGCAGTTCTTC.

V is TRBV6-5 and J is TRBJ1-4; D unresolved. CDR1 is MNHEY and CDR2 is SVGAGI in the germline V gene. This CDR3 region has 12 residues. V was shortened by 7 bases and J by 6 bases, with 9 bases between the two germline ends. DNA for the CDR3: TGTGCCAGCAACCACCGGTATGAAAAACTGTTTTTT. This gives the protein CASNHRYEKLFF.

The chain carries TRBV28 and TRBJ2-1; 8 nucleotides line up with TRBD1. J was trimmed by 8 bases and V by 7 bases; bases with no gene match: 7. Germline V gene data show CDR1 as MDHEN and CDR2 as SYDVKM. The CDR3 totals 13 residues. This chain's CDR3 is CASTGQGWDEQFF. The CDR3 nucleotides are TGTGCCAGCACCGGACAGGGTTGGGATGAGCAGTTCTTC. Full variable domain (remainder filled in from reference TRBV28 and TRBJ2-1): DVKVTQSSRYLVKRTGEKVFLECVQDMDHENMFWYRQDPGLGLRLIYFSYDVKMKEKGDIPEGYSVSREKKERFSLILESASTNQTSMYLCASTGQGWDEQFFGPGTRLTVL.

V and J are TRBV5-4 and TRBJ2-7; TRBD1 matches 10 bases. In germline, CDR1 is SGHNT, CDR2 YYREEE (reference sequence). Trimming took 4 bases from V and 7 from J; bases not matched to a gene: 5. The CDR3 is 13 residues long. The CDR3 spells CASSGGTGVEQYF. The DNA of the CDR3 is TGTGCCAGCAGCGGGGGGACAGGGGTAGAGCAGTACTTC.

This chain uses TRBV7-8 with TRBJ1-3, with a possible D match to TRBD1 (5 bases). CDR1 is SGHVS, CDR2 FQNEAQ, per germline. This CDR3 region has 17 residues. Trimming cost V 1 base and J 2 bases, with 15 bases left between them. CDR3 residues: CASSLGGGGGAGNTIYF. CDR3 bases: TGTGCCAGCAGCTTAGGCGGGGGTGGGGGAGCTGGAAACACCATATATTTT.

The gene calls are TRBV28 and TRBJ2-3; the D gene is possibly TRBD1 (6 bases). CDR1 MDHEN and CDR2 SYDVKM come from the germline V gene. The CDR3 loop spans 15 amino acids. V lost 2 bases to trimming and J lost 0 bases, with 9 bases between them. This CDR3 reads CASSLRGSSTDTQYF. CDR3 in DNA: TGTGCCAGCAGTTTAAGGGGGTCTAGCACAGATACGCAGTATTTT.

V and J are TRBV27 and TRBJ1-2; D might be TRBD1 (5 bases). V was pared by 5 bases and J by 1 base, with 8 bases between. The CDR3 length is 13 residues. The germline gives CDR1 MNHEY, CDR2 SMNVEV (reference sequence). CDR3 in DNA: TGTGCCAGCAGTCTACAGGTTAACTATGGCTACACCTTC. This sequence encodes CASSLQVNYGYTF.

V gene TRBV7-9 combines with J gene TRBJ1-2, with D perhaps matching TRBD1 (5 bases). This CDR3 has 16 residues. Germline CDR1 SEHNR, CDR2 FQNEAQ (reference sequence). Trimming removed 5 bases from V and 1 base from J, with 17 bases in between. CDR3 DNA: TGTGCCAGCAGCCCCGGGGGAATTGGGATTAACTATGGCTACACCTTC. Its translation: CASSPGGIGINYGYTF.

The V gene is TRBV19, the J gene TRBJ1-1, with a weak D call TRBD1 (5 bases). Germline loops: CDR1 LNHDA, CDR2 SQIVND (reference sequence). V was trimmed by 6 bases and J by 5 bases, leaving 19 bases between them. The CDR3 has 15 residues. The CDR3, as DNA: TGTGCCAGTAGACAGAATAGGGGCGCGAGTACTGAAGCTTTCTTT. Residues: CASRQNRGASTEAFF.

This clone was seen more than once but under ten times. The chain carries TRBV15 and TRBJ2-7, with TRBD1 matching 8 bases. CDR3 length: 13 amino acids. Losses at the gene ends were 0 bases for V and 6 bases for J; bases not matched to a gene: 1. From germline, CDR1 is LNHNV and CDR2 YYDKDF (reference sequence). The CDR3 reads CATSRDTGGEQYF. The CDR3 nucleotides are TGTGCCACCAGCAGAGACACAGGGGGCGAGCAGTACTTC. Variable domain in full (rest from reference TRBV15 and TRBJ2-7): DAMVIQNPRYQVTQFGKPVTLSCSQTLNHNVMYWYQQKSSQAPKLLFHYYDKDFNNEADTPDNFQSRRPNTSFCFLDIRSPGLGDTAMYLCATSRDTGGEQYFGPGTRLTVT.

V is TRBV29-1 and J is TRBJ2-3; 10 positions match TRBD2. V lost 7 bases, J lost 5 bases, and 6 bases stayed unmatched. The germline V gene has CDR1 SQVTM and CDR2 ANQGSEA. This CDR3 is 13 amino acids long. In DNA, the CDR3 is TGCAGCGGAGGAGCGGGGGGGCAAGATACGCAGTATTTT. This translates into CSGGAGGQDTQYF.

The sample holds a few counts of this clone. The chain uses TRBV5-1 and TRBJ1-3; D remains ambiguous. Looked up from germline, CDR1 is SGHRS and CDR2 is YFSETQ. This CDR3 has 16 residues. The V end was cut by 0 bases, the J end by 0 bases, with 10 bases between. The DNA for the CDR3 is TGCGCCAGCAGCTTGGGAGAGGGAGTCTCTGGAAACACCATATATTTT. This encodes CASSLGEGVSGNTIYF.

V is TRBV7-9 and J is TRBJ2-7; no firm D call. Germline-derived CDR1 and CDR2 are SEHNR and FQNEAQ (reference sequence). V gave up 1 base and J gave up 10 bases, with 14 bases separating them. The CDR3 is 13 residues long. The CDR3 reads CASSLEFRRRQYF. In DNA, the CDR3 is TGTGCCAGCAGCTTAGAGTTCCGCCGGAGACAGTACTTC.

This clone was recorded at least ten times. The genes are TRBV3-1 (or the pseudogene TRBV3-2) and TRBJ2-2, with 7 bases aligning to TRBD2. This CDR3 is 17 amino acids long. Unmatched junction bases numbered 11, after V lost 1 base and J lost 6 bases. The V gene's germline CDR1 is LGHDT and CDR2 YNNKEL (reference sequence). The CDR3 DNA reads TGTGCCAGCAGCCAAGCTATCGGCGGGGGTCGCGCCGGGGAGCTGTTTTTT. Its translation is CASSQAIGGGRAGELFF.